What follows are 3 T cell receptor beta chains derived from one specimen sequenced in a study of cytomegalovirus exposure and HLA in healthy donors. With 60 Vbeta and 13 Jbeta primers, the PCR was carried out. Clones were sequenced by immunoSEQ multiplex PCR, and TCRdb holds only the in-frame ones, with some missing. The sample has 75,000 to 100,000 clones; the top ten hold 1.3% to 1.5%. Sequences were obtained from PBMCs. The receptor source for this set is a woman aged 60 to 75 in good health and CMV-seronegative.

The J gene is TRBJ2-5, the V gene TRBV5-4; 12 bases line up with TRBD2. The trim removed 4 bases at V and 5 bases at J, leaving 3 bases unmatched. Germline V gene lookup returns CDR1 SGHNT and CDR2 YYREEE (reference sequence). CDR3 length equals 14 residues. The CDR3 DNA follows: TGTGCCAGCAGCCCCGGGACTAGCGGGGAGACCCAGTACTTC. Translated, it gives CASSPGTSGETQYF.

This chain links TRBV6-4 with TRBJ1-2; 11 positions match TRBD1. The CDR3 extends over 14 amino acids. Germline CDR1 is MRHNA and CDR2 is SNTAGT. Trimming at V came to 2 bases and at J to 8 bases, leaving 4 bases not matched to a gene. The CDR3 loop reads CASSDGQGAWGYTF. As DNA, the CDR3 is TGTGCCAGCAGTGACGGACAGGGGGCCTGGGGCTACACCTTC.

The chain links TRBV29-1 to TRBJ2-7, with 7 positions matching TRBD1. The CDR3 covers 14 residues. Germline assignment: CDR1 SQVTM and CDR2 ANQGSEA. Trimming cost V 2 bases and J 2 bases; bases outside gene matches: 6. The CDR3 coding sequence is TGCAGCGTTGAAAAAGGGGGCCCTACCTACGAGCAGTACTTC. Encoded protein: CSVEKGGPTYEQYF.